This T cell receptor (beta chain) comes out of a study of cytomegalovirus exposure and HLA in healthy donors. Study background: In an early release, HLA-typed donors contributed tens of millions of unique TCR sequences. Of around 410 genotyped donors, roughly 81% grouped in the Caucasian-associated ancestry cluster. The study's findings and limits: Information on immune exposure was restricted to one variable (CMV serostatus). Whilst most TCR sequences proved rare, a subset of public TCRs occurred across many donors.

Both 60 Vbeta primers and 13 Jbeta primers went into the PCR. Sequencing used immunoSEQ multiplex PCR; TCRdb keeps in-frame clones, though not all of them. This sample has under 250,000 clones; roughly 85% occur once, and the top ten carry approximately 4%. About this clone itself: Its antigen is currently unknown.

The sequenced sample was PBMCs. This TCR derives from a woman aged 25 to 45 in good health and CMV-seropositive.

The DNA of the CDR3 is TGTGCCAGCAGCCCAGGGACTAGCGGGAGATCGAACACCGGGGAGCTGTTTTTT. Amino acid sequence: CASSPGTSGRSNTGELFF. The chain uses TRBV4-2 and TRBJ2-2, with 14 bases identical to TRBD2. The J segment lost 0 bases and the V segment lost 4 bases, leaving 4 bases of the junction unmatched. CDR1 LGHNA and CDR2 YNFKEQ come from the germline V gene. The length of the CDR3 is 18 residues.